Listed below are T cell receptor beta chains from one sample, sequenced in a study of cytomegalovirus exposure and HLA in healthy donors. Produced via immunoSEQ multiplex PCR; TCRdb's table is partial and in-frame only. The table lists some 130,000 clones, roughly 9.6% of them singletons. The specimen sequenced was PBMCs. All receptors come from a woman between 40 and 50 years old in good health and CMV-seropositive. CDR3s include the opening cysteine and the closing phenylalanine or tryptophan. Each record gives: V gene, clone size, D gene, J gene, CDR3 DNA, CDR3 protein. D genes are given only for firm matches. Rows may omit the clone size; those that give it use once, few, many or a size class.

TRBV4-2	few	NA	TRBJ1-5	TGTGCCAGCAGCCAAGTCGTTAGCAATCAGCCCCAGCATTTT	CASSQVVSNQPQHF
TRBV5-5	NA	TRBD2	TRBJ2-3	TGTGCCAGCAGCTTACGGGGGGTGGGAGATACGCAGTATTTT	CASSLRGVGDTQYF
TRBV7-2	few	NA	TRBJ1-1	TGTGCCAGCAGCTTAGCGTATTGGGCGACTGAAGCTTTCTTT	CASSLAYWATEAFF
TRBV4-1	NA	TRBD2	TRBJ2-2	TGCGCCAGCAGCCATCTAGCGGGGGGCCCCTACGCCGGGGAGCTGTTTTTT	CASSHLAGGPYAGELFF
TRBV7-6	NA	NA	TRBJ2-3	TGTGCCAGCAGCTTAGAGTGGCAGACTAGCACAGATACGCAGTATTTT	CASSLEWQTSTDTQYF
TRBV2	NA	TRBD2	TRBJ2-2	TGTGCCAGCAGTCCCTCTAGCGGGGGATCCGGGGAGCTGTTTTTT	CASSPSSGGSGELFF
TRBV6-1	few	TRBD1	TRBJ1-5	TGTGCCAGCAGGGGACAGGGGGCAGTTCAGCCCCAGCATTTT	CASRGQGAVQPQHF
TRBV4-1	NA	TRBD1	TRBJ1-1	TGCGCCAGCAGCCCACGACAGGGGAACACTGAAGCTTTCTTT	CASSPRQGNTEAFF
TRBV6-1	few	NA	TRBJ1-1	TGTGCCAGCAGTGACCTCATCCCGGGTGGTGAAGCTTTCTTT	CASSDLIPGGEAFF
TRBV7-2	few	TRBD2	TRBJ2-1	TGTGCCAGCAGCTTCTTACCCCCGGGACTAGCGGGGGGGAATGAGCAGTTCTTC	CASSFLPPGLAGGNEQFF
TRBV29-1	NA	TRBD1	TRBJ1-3	TGCAGCGGAACTGGACAGGGGGGAAACACCATATATTTT	CSGTGQGGNTIYF
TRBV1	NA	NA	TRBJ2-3	TGCACCAGCAGCCAGGGTGGGCATACAGATACGCAGTATTTT	CTSSQGGHTDTQYF
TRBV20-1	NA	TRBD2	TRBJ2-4	TGCAGTGCCGGGACTATAAACATTCAGTACTTC	CSAGTINIQYF
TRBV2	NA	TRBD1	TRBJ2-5	TGTGCCAGCAGCTCCGGGAAAGGGGGCCGAGAGACCCAGTACTTC	CASSSGKGGRETQYF
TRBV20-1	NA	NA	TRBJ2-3	TGCAGTGCTAGCGGGGATACGCAGTATTTT	CSASGDTQYF
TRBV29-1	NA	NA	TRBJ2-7	TGCAGCGTTGGGGCCAGGGCAGGTTACGAGCAGTACTTC	CSVGARAGYEQYF
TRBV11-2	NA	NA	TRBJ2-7	TGTGCCAGCAGTGGGACACCGGGCTCCTACGAGCAGTACTTC	CASSGTPGSYEQYF
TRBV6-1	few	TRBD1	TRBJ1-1	TGTGCCAGCAGGGGACAGCGCAAGGGGAACACTGAAGCTTTCTTT	CASRGQRKGNTEAFF
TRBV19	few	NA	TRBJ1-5	TGTGCCAGTAGTATAGATCCCGGGGGATCTCAGCCCCAGCATTTT	CASSIDPGGSQPQHF
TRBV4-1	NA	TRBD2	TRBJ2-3	TGCGCCAGCAGCCAAGATCGAGGCGGGGGGGCCCCCGATACGCAGTATTTT	CASSQDRGGGAPDTQYF
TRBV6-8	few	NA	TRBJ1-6	TGTGCCAGCAGTTACTATTCAGGGTGGAGTTCACCCCTCCACTTT	CASSYYSGWSSPLHF
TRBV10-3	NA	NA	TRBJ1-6	TGTGCCATCACCCCCTCCCCCTATAATTCACCCCTCCACTTT	CAITPSPYNSPLHF
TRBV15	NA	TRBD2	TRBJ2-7	TGTGCCACCAGCAGAGTACCAGCGGGGGCCTACGAGCAGTACTTC	CATSRVPAGAYEQYF
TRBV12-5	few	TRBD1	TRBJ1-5	TGTGCTAGTGGTCGAACAGGGGGCGGTTCCTCGCCCCAGCATTTT	CASGRTGGGSSPQHF
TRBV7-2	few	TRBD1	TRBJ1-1	TGTGCCAGCAGCGCCTCGACAGGGAGGTTCACTGAAGCTTTCTTT	CASSASTGRFTEAFF
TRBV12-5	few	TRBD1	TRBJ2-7	TGTGCTAGTGCCCGACAGGGGAACTCCTACGAGCAGTACTTC	CASARQGNSYEQYF
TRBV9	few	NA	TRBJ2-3	TGTGCCAGCAGCGTCGAGGGCGTAGATACGCAGTATTTT	CASSVEGVDTQYF
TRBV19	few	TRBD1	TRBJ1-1	TGTGCCAGTAGTAGGGGACAGGGGGCTAAGAACACTGAAGCTTTCTTT	CASSRGQGAKNTEAFF
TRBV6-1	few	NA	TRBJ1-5	TGTGCCAGCAGTGGCCCGGCAGGGTCCACAAATCAGCCCCAGCATTTT	CASSGPAGSTNQPQHF
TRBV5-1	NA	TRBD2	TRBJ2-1	TGCGCCAGCAGCTTGGTTAGCGGGGGTTACAATGAGCAGTTCTTC	CASSLVSGGYNEQFF
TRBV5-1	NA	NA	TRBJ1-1	TGCGCCAGCAGCTCCGGGACCACGACAGGATCTATGTATGCTTTCTTT	CASSSGTTTGSMYAFF
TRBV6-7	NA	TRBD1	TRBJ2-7	TGTGCCAGCAGTTACAACAGGGGATACGAGCAGTACTTC	CASSYNRGYEQYF
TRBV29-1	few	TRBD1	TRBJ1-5	TGCAGCGTCCGATACGATGACAGGGCGGATCAGCCCCAGCATTTT	CSVRYDDRADQPQHF
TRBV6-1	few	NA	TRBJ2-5	TGTGCCAGCAGTCCCCATACCAATCGGGAGACCCAGTACTTC	CASSPHTNRETQYF
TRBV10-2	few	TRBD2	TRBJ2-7	TGCGCCAGCAGTCTAGCGGGGGGGCCCGAGCAGTACTTC	CASSLAGGPEQYF
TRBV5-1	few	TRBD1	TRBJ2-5	TGCGCCACCCGACAGGGGTTCCAAGAGACCCAGTACTTC	CATRQGFQETQYF
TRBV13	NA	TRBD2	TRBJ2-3	TGTGCCAGCAGCCCCGGTAGCGGGGGGGCAATAGATACGCAGTATTTT	CASSPGSGGAIDTQYF
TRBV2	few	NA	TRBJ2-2	TGTGCCAGCGGAGAGAACACCGGGGAGCTGTTTTTT	CASGENTGELFF
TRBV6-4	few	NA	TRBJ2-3	TGTGCCCATGCTGTTAGACTGCCAGATACGCAGTATTTT	CAHAVRLPDTQYF
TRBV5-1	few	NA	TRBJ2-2	TGCGCCAGCAGCTTGGCCACAGGTTCCACCGGGGAGCTGTTTTTT	CASSLATGSTGELFF
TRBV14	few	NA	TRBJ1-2	TGTGCCAGCAGCCAAGTAGCAGGGTTCTATGGCTACACCTTC	CASSQVAGFYGYTF
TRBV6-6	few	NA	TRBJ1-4	TGTGCCAGCAGCCAGAGACGAGGCGATAATGAAAAACTGTTTTTT	CASSQRRGDNEKLFF
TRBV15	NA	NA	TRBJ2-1	TGTGCCACCAGCAGAGACAGGGCTTCTAGCTCCTACAATGAGCAGTTCTTC	CATSRDRASSSYNEQFF
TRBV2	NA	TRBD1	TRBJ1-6	TGTGCCAGCAGTGCCCGACAGGGGGCCAATTCACCCCTCCACTTT	CASSARQGANSPLHF
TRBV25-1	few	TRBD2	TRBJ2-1	TGTGCCAGCAGCTTCGCGGGGGGCCCCCACAATGAGCAGTTCTTC	CASSFAGGPHNEQFF
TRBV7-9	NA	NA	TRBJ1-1	TGTGCCAGCAGCTCATCGGCGGTGAACACTGAAGCTTTCTTT	CASSSSAVNTEAFF
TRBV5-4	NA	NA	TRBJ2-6	TGTGCCAGCAGCTTTGGGGCAGGGTGGGAAAACAACGTCCTGACTTTC	CASSFGAGWENNVLTF
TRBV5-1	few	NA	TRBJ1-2	TGCGCCAGCAGCCCCGAGGATAGGGGCGGCTACACCTTC	CASSPEDRGGYTF
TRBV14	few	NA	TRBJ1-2	TGTGCCAGCAGCCAAGACAGGGGAGAAGGCTACACCTTC	CASSQDRGEGYTF
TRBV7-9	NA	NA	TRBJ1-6	TGTGCCAGCGGGGGGAACAATTCACCCCTCCACTTT	CASGGNNSPLHF
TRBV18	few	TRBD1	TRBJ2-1	TGTGCCAGCTCCACAGGGGTAGGCACATCCTACAATGAGCAGTTCTTC	CASSTGVGTSYNEQFF
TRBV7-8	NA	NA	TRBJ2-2	TGTGCCAGCAGCTTAGCAGCTATCGGGGAGCTGTTTTTT	CASSLAAIGELFF
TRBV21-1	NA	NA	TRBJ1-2	TGTGCCAGCAGCAAAGTTCACGGTAACTATGGCTACACCTTC	CASSKVHGNYGYTF
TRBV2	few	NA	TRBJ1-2	TGTGCCAGCAGTGAACAGGGAGGTGGCTACACCTTC	CASSEQGGGYTF
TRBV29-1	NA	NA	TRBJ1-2	TGCAGCGTCTCTTCCGGGCCTACAGGTGGCTACACCTTC	CSVSSGPTGGYTF